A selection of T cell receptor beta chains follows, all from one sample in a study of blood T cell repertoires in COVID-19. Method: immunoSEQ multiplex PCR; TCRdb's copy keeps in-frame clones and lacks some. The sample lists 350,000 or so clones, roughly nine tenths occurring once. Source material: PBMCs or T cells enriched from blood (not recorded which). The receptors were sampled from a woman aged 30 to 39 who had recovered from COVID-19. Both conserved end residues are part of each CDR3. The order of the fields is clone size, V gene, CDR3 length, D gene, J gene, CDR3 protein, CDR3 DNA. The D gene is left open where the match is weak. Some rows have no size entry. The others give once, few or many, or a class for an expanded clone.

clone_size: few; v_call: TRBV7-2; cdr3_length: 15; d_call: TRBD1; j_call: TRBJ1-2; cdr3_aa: CASSSRGRTNYGYTF; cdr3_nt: TGTGCCAGCAGCTCCAGGGGGCGAACCAACTATGGCTACACCTTC
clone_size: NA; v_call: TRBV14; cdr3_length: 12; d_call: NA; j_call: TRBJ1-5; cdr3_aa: CASSQGAGLQHF; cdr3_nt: TGTGCCAGCAGCCAAGGTGCGGGGCTCCAGCATTTT
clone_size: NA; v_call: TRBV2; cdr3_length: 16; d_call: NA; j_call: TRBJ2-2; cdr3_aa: CASQKLGWGDTGELFF; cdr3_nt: TGTGCCAGCCAAAAACTCGGGTGGGGGGACACCGGGGAGCTGTTTTTT
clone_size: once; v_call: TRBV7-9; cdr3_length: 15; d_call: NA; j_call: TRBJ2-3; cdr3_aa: CASSYHGDPGDTQYF; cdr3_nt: TGTGCCAGCAGCTACCATGGCGATCCCGGGGATACGCAGTATTTT
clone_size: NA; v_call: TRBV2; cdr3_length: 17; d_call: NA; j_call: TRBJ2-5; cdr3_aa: CASSRPSSQGIQETQYF; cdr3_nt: TGTGCCAGCAGCCGACCCTCGTCTCAGGGGATTCAAGAGACCCAGTACTTC
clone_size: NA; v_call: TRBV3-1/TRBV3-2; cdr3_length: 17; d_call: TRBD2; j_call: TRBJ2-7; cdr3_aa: CASSRYEGLSSSYEQYF; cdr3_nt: TGTGCCAGCAGCCGGTATGAGGGACTATCTAGTTCCTACGAGCAGTACTTC
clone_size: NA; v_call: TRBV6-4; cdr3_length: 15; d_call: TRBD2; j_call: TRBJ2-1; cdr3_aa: CASLVGRRGYNEQFF; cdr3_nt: TGTGCCAGCCTCGTTGGTAGGCGGGGGTACAATGAGCAGTTCTTC
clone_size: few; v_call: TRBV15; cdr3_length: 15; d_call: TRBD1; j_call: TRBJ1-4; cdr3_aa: CATSIGTGIREKLFF; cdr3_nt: TGTGCCACCAGCATTGGGACAGGGATTCGAGAAAAACTGTTTTTT
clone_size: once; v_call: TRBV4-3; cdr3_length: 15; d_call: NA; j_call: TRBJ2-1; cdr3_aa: CASSQVGGVNDEQFF; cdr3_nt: TGCGCCAGCAGCCAAGTGGGGGGTGTTAATGATGAGCAGTTCTTC
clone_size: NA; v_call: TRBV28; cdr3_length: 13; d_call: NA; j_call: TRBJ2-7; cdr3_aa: CASSLVRGNEQYF; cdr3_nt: TGTGCCAGCAGCCTAGTACGGGGGAACGAGCAGTACTTC
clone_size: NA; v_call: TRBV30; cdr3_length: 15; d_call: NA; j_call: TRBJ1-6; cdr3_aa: CACPEGSSYNSPLHF; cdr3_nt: TGTGCCTGCCCTGAGGGCAGCTCCTATAATTCACCCCTCCACTTT
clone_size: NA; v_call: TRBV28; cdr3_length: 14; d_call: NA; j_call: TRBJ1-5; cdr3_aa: CASSPRQLYQPQHF; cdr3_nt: TGTGCCAGCAGTCCCCGACAGCTATATCAGCCCCAGCATTTT
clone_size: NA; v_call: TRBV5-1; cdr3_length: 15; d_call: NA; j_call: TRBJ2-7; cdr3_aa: CASSPRQGSSYEQYF; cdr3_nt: TGCGCCAGCAGCCCGCGGCAGGGAAGCTCCTACGAGCAGTACTTC
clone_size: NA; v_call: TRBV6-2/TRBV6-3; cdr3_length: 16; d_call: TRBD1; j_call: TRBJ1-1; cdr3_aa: CASSYYPQGSDTEAFF; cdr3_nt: TGTGCCAGCAGTTACTACCCACAGGGGTCGGACACTGAAGCTTTCTTT
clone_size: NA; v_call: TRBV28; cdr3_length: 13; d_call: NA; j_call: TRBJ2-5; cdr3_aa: CASGLLASGTQYF; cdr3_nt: TGTGCCAGCGGCCTCCTGGCTTCGGGGACCCAGTACTTC
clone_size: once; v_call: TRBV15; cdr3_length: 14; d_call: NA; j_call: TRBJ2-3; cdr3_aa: CATSIGRGADTQYF; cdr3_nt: TGTGCCACCAGCATAGGCAGGGGGGCAGATACGCAGTATTTT
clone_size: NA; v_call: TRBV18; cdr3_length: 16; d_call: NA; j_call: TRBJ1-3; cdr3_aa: CASSPRAGNPGNTIYF; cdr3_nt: TGTGCCAGCTCACCACGTGCAGGGAACCCTGGAAACACCATATATTTT
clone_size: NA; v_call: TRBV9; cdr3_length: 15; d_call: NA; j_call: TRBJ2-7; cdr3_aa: CASSARQGGSAEQYF; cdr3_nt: TGTGCCAGCAGCGCGAGACAGGGAGGTAGCGCCGAGCAGTACTTC
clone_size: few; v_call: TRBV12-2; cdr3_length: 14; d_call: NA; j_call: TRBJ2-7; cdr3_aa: CASRHPDRSGEQYF; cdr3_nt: TGTGCAAGTCGCCACCCTGACAGGTCGGGGGAGCAGTACTTC
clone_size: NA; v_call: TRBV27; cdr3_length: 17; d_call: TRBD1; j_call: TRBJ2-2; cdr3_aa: CASSIGTGDFSIGELFF; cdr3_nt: TGTGCCAGCAGTATCGGGACAGGGGATTTTAGCATCGGGGAGCTGTTTTTT
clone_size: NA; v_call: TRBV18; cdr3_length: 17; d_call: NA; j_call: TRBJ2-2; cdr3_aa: CASSPRDSTGNTGELFF; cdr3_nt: TGTGCCAGCTCACCACGAGACTCGACAGGGAACACCGGGGAGCTGTTTTTT
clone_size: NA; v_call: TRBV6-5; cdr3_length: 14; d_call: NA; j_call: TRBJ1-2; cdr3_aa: CASRMDSSSYGYTF; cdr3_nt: TGTGCCAGCAGAATGGACAGCTCAAGCTATGGCTACACCTTC
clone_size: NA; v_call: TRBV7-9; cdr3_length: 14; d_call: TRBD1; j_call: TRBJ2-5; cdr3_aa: CASSLAGTEGTQYF; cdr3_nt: TGTGCCAGCAGCTTAGCCGGGACAGAGGGGACCCAGTACTTC
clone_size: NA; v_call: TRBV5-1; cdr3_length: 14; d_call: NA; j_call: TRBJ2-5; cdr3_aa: CASSFTRLQETQYF; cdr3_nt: TGCGCCAGCAGCTTCACTAGGTTACAAGAGACCCAGTACTTC
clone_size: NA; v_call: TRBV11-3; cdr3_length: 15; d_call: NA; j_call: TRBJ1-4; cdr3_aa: CASSLVPPGGEKLFF; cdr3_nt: TGTGCCAGCAGCTTAGTTCCCCCAGGAGGGGAAAAACTGTTTTTT
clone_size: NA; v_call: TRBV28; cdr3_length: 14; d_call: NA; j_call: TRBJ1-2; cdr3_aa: CASSSFPLNYGYTF; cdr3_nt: TGTGCCAGCAGTTCCTTTCCCCTAAACTATGGCTACACCTTC
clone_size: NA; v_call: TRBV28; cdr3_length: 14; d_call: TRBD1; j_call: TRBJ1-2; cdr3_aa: CASSLTTGERGYTF; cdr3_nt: TGTGCCAGCAGTTTGACGACAGGGGAGCGTGGCTACACCTTC
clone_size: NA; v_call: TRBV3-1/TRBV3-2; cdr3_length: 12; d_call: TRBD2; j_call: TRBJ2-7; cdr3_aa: CASSQHTSVWDF; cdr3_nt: TGTGCCAGCAGCCAACATACTAGCGTTTGGGATTTC
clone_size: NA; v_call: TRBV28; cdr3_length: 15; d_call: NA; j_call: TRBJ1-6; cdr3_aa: CASSLQGKGNSPLHF; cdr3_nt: TGTGCCAGCAGTTTACAGGGGAAGGGCAATTCACCCCTCCACTTT
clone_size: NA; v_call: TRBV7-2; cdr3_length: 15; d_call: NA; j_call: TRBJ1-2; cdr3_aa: CASSLAPGGNYGYTF; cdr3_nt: TGTGCCAGCAGCTTAGCTCCCGGCGGAAACTATGGCTACACCTTC
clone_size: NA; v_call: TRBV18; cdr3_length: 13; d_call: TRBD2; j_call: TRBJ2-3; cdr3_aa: CASSPPTSDTQYF; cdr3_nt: TGTGCCAGCTCACCACCGACTAGCGATACGCAGTATTTT
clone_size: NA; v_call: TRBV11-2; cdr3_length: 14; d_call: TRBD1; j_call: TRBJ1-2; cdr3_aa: CASSLAGTGYGYTF; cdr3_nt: TGTGCCAGCAGCTTAGCCGGGACAGGGTATGGCTACACCTTC
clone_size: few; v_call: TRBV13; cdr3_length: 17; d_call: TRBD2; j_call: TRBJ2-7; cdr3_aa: CASSPTVGLAGLGEQYF; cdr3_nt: TGTGCCAGCAGCCCAACCGTTGGGCTAGCGGGACTGGGCGAGCAGTACTTC
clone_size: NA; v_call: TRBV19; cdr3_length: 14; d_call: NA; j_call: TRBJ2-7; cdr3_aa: CATKAPGRAGEQYF; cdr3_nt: TGTGCCACCAAAGCCCCCGGACGGGCGGGGGAGCAGTACTTC
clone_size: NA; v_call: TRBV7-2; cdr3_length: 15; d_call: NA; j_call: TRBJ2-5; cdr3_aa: CASSSRGAVVETQYF; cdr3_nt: TGTGCCAGCAGCTCCCGGGGGGCCGTAGTGGAGACCCAGTACTTC
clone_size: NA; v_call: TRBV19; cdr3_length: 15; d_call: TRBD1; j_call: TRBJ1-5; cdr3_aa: CASRRGRESNQPQHF; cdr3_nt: TGTGCCAGTCGCAGGGGGCGGGAGAGCAATCAGCCCCAGCATTTT
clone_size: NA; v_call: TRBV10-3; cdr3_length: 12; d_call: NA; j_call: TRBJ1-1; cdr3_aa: CASRTANTEAFF; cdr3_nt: TGTGCCAGCCGGACAGCGAACACTGAAGCTTTCTTT
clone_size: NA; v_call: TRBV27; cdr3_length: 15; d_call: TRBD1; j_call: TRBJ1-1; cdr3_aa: CASTFYPDRGTEAFF; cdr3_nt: TGTGCCAGCACCTTCTACCCGGACAGGGGCACTGAAGCTTTCTTT
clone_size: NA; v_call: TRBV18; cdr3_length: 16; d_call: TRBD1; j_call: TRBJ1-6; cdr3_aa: CASSLTGGDGNSPLHF; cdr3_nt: TGTGCCAGCTCACTGACAGGGGGCGATGGTAATTCACCCCTCCACTTT
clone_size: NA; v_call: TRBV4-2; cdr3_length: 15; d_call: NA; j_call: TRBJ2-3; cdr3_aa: CASSQDGVVTDTQYF; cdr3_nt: TGTGCCAGCAGCCAAGATGGAGTTGTCACAGATACGCAGTATTTT
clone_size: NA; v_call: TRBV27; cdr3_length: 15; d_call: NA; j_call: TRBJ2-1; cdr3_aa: CASSLQTAFYNEQFF; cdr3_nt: TGTGCCAGCAGTTTACAAACAGCTTTCTACAATGAGCAGTTCTTC
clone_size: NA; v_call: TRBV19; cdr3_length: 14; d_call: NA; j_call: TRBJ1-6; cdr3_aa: CASTRLGPDSPLHF; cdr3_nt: TGTGCCAGTACGAGGCTGGGTCCGGATTCACCCCTCCACTTT
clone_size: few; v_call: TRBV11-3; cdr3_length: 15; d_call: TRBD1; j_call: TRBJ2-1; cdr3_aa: CASSLALDRVNEQFF; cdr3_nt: TGTGCCAGCAGCTTAGCCCTCGACAGGGTCAATGAGCAGTTCTTC